Detailed here is one T cell receptor beta chain. What it recognizes is unknown. Deletions cut 0 bases from V and 0 bases from J, with 9 bases between. Looked up from germline, CDR1 is LNHDA and CDR2 is SQIVND (reference sequence). The CDR3 is 16 residues long. This record comes from a study of vaccination and CD4 T cells after COVID-19. Overall study: Convalescent cases consisted of six males and four females, of whom two were Hispanic. Two doses of either BNT162b2 or mRNA-1273 vaccine went to participants. Sampling post-COVID took place a median roughly 92 days after diagnosis (range 35 to 161).

Treatment here: roughly nine-day PBMC culture with coronavirus spike peptide pools or control peptides (ViraFEST assay). Sequencing of the DNA from cultured CD4+ T cells was carried out with the Oncomine TCR Beta short-read assay. Scientists extracted genomic DNA from CD4+ T cells grown in culture. TCRdb itself ran the PCR reads through MiXCR, one entry per CDR3 protein. The sample holds some 15,000 distinct CDR3 sequences, 50% to 55% seen once. This clonotype was obtained from a human donor who had recovered from COVID-19. The gene calls are TRBV19 and TRBJ1-5, with D hard to call. Sequenced: CD4+ T cells from blood, cultured in vitro. The DNA for the CDR3 is TGTGCCAGTAGTATAGACAGGATTTATAGCAATCAGCCCCAGCATTTT. This sequence encodes CASSIDRIYSNQPQHF.